Listed below are T cell receptor beta chains from one sample, sequenced in a study of human T cells and chemical hapten exposure. Using its own MiXCR run on the RACE reads, TCRdb lists one record per CDR3 protein. The sample lists under 200,000 distinct CDR3 sequences, around 30% occurring once. The sequencing used whole blood, collected in connection with sensitization to the hapten diphenylcyclopropenone (DPC). These receptors were collected from a young woman with alopecia areata. Some clones in this sample may be carry-over from other donors' samples. Both conserved end residues are part of each CDR3. D genes are given only for firm matches. Only part of the rows carry a size: once, few, many, or a class if the clone is expanded.

>TRBJ1-2|NA|TRBV29-1|few
CSVEGGTSYGYTF
TGCAGCGTTGAAGGAGGGACGAGCTATGGCTACACCTTC
>TRBJ2-5|TRBD1|TRBV25-1|few
CASKPTGETQYF
TGTGCCAGCAAGCCGACAGGGGAGACCCAGTACTTC
>TRBJ1-6|TRBD1|TRBV12-3/TRBV12-4|many
CASSPGKGKGANSPLHF
TGTGCCAGCAGTCCGGGGAAGGGGAAGGGGGCTAATTCACCCCTCCACTTT
>TRBJ1-5|NA|TRBV20-1|many
CSAMAGMNQPQHF
TGCAGTGCTATGGCCGGGATGAATCAGCCCCAGCATTTT
>TRBJ1-1|NA|TRBV11-3|NA
CASSLSGTEAFF
TGTGCCAGCAGCTTATCCGGGACTGAAGCTTTCTTT
>TRBJ1-4|NA|TRBV24-1|NA
CATSDLRPGTNEKLFF
TGTGCCACCAGTGATCTCCGACCGGGAACTAATGAAAAACTGTTTTTT
>TRBJ1-5|NA|TRBV7-8|NA
CASSSTRDRSGRGHF
TGTGCCAGCAGCTCGACCCGGGACCGCAGTGGTAGGGGGCATTTT
>TRBJ1-6|TRBD1|TRBV28|NA
CASTEGGLYNSPLHF
TGTGCCAGCACCGAAGGGGGCCTCTATAATTCACCCCTCCACTTT
>TRBJ2-1|NA|TRBV14|few
CASSLRPGSYNEQFF
TGTGCCAGCAGCCTTCGGCCCGGCTCCTACAATGAGCAGTTCTTC
>TRBJ2-3|TRBD2|TRBV29-1|NA
CSVTSGTSPDTQYF
TGCAGCGTGACTAGCGGGACCTCTCCAGATACGCAGTATTTT
>TRBJ1-6|NA|TRBV6-1|NA
CATLSHSGTGNSPLHF
TGTGCCACCCTCAGCCATTCCGGGACTGGGAATTCACCCCTCCACTTT
>TRBJ2-7|NA|TRBV28|few
CASSSTRGGYEQYF
TGTGCCAGCAGCTCTACTAGAGGGGGTTACGAGCAGTACTTC
>TRBJ2-3|NA|TRBV29-1|few
CSVAQTTDTQYF
TGCAGCGTCGCCCAGACCACAGATACGCAGTATTTT
>TRBJ2-7|NA|TRBV6-2/TRBV6-3|many
CASTFSRGRSYEQYF
TGTGCCAGCACCTTCAGCCGGGGGCGTTCCTACGAGCAGTACTTC
>TRBJ1-1|NA|TRBV6-2/TRBV6-3|NA
CASSYVPFDTEAFF
TGTGCCAGCAGTTACGTCCCGTTTGACACTGAAGCTTTCTTT
>TRBJ2-1|NA|TRBV2|NA
CASSLEGIDNEQFF
TGTGCCAGCAGTCTAGAGGGGATAGACAATGAGCAGTTCTTC
>TRBJ2-1|TRBD2|TRBV12-3/TRBV12-4|NA
CASSLWEGLDEQFF
TGTGCCAGCAGTTTATGGGAGGGTTTGGATGAGCAGTTCTTC
>TRBJ2-3|NA|TRBV24-1|NA
CATRGGLPTDTQYF
TGTGCCACCAGAGGGGGGCTCCCCACAGATACGCAGTATTTT
>TRBJ2-1|NA|TRBV4-3|NA
CASSQAAGGSYNEQFF
TGCGCCAGCAGCCAAGCCGCGGGCGGCTCCTACAATGAGCAGTTCTTC
>TRBJ1-4|NA|TRBV28|few
CASSTEGWGNEKLFF
TGTGCCAGCAGTACCGAAGGATGGGGTAATGAAAAACTGTTTTTT
>TRBJ2-3|TRBD2|TRBV7-2|NA
CASSFPPAGGASTDTQYF
TGTGCCAGCAGCTTCCCTCCCGCCGGGGGGGCGAGCACAGATACGCAGTATTTT
>TRBJ1-1|NA|TRBV5-6|few
CASSLYAGRRNTEAFF
TGTGCCAGCAGCTTGTATGCGGGACGGAGGAACACTGAAGCTTTCTTT
>TRBJ1-1|TRBD1|TRBV28|many
CASTPGQGTTEAFF
TGTGCCAGCACCCCGGGACAGGGTACTACTGAAGCTTTCTTT
>TRBJ2-7|NA|TRBV5-1|NA
CASSLGAGIGGDEQYF
TGCGCCAGCAGCTTGGGAGCAGGGATAGGAGGAGACGAGCAGTACTTC
>TRBJ2-3|NA|TRBV13|NA
CASSLGRPATDTQYF
TGTGCCAGCAGCTTAGGTCGTCCGGCCACAGATACGCAGTATTTT
>TRBJ1-2|TRBD1|TRBV7-2|NA
CASSRDRGLYGYTF
TGTGCCAGCAGTCGGGACAGGGGGCTCTATGGCTACACCTTC
>TRBJ2-3|NA|TRBV5-1|NA
CASSLDPPSTDTQYF
TGCGCCAGCAGCTTGGACCCGCCTAGCACAGATACGCAGTATTTT
>TRBJ2-1|NA|TRBV6-1|NA
CASWPGTASYNEQFF
TGTGCCAGCTGGCCAGGGACGGCCTCCTACAATGAGCAGTTCTTC
>TRBJ1-1|TRBD1|TRBV6-2/TRBV6-3|few
CASSYFDREGRMDTEAFF
TGTGCCAGCAGTTACTTCGACAGGGAAGGGCGGATGGACACTGAAGCTTTCTTT
>TRBJ2-1|NA|TRBV9|few
CASSGHTADVAEQFF
TGTGCCAGCAGCGGACATACCGCGGACGTCGCAGAGCAGTTCTTC
>TRBJ2-1|NA|TRBV10-3|NA
CATGPVDYNEQFF
TGTGCCACCGGCCCGGTGGACTACAATGAGCAGTTCTTC
>TRBJ2-5|NA|TRBV28|NA
CASSTFSTSRDEEETQYF
TGTGCCAGCAGTACCTTTAGTACGTCGCGGGACGAGGAAGAGACCCAGTACTTC
>TRBJ1-3|NA|TRBV7-9|few
CASSSTEWWGNTIYF
TGTGCCAGCAGCTCGACCGAGTGGTGGGGAAACACCATATATTTT
>TRBJ2-5|NA|TRBV9|NA
CASSGQGGSETQYF
TGTGCCAGCAGCGGCCAGGGAGGCTCCGAGACCCAGTACTTC
>TRBJ1-3|NA|TRBV2|few
CASSETGPGNTIYF
TGTGCCAGCAGTGAAACGGGTCCCGGAAACACCATATATTTT
>TRBJ1-1|NA|TRBV6-2/TRBV6-3|NA
CASRGDGSGTEAFF
TGTGCCAGTCGGGGTGATGGTTCTGGGACTGAAGCTTTCTTT
>TRBJ2-2|NA|TRBV6-6|NA
CASSWGVGGTGELFF
TGTGCCAGCAGTTGGGGGGTGGGCGGCACCGGGGAGCTGTTTTTT
>TRBJ2-1|TRBD2|TRBV7-8|NA
CASSSALAGGLVSYNEQFF
TGTGCCAGCAGTTCAGCCCTAGCGGGGGGTCTCGTCTCCTACAATGAGCAGTTCTTC
>TRBJ2-3|NA|TRBV18|NA
CASSPEGHTQYF
TGTGCCAGCTCACCAGAAGGACATACGCAGTATTTT
>TRBJ2-3|TRBD1|TRBV10-3|NA
CAATSRDRETDTQYF
TGTGCCGCCACCTCGCGGGACAGGGAAACAGATACGCAGTATTTT
>TRBJ2-7|NA|TRBV4-3|NA
CASSLSMSGLYEQYF
TGCGCCAGCAGCCTTTCGATGTCAGGGTTGTACGAGCAGTACTTC
>TRBJ2-1|NA|TRBV29-1|NA
CSVESPRAYNEQFF
TGCAGCGTTGAAAGCCCCCGGGCGTACAATGAGCAGTTCTTC
>TRBJ2-1|NA|TRBV29-1|NA
CSVVGVGYNEQFF
TGCAGCGTTGTGGGTGTAGGGTACAATGAGCAGTTCTTC
>TRBJ1-6|NA|TRBV27|NA
CASSFLTNSPLHF
TGTGCCAGCAGTTTCCTTACAAATTCACCCCTCCACTTT
>TRBJ1-6|NA|TRBV27|few
CASSPDWQGGSPLHF
TGTGCCAGCAGTCCCGATTGGCAGGGAGGGTCACCCCTCCACTTT
>TRBJ2-5|NA|TRBV24-1|NA
CATSAWGLQETQYF
TGTGCCACCAGTGCGTGGGGCCTCCAAGAGACCCAGTACTTC
>TRBJ2-7|NA|TRBV12-3/TRBV12-4|NA
CASSLAGVGRGTYEQYF
TGTGCCAGCAGTTTAGCTGGCGTGGGAAGAGGGACGTACGAGCAGTACTTC
>TRBJ2-7|NA|TRBV27|many
CASSLGRGEQYF
TGTGCCAGCAGTTTAGGCAGGGGCGAGCAGTACTTC
>TRBJ1-5|NA|TRBV2|NA
CASSESDSNQPQHF
TGTGCCAGCAGTGAGTCAGACAGCAATCAGCCCCAGCATTTT
>TRBJ1-2|NA|TRBV20-1|NA
CSARREGREGYTF
TGCAGTGCTAGGAGAGAGGGTAGGGAGGGCTACACCTTC
>TRBJ1-6|NA|TRBV9|NA
CASSVGPLRDSPLHF
TGTGCCAGCAGCGTAGGACCCTTGAGGGATTCACCCCTCCACTTT
>TRBJ2-7|NA|TRBV7-2|NA
CASSLGWQGEQYF
TGTGCCAGCAGCTTAGGGTGGCAGGGGGAGCAGTACTTC
>TRBJ2-2|NA|TRBV10-3|NA
CATGTPNTGELFF
TGTGCCACCGGGACTCCCAACACCGGGGAGCTGTTTTTT
>TRBJ1-3|TRBD1|TRBV29-1|NA
CSVMGTGFSGNTIYF
TGCAGCGTTATGGGGACAGGATTCTCTGGAAACACCATATATTTT
>TRBJ1-5|NA|TRBV6-1|NA
CASSVGEGGQPQHF
TGTGCCAGCAGTGTAGGAGAGGGAGGTCAGCCCCAGCATTTT
>TRBJ1-6|TRBD1|TRBV10-3|NA
CAISSRDSYNSPLHF
TGTGCCATCAGTAGCCGGGACAGCTATAATTCACCCCTCCACTTT
>TRBJ1-1|NA|TRBV6-2/TRBV6-3|few
CASSYVRYTEAFF
TGTGCCAGCAGTTACGTCCGGTACACTGAAGCTTTCTTT
>TRBJ2-3|TRBD2|TRBV20-1|NA
CSARGKEAGSVDTQYF
TGCAGTGCTAGAGGAAAGGAAGCGGGGTCTGTAGATACGCAGTATTTT
>TRBJ2-1|TRBD2|TRBV4-2|few
CASSQDRGRGGDEQFF
TGTGCCAGCAGCCAAGATAGGGGGCGGGGGGGCGATGAGCAGTTCTTC
>TRBJ2-7|NA|TRBV6-2/TRBV6-3|few
CASNVGREQYF
TGTGCCAGCAATGTCGGACGGGAGCAGTACTTC